The 24 T cell receptor beta chains below all came from one sample that was sequenced in a study of cytomegalovirus exposure and HLA in healthy donors. TCRdb's copy holds only in-frame clones and misses some; the assay was immunoSEQ multiplex PCR. Here the sample spans 250,000 to 300,000 clones, 90% being singletons. Sequences were obtained from PBMCs. These receptors all stem from a woman younger than 35 in good health and CMV-seronegative.

The rearrangement links TRBV14 to TRBJ2-3, with TRBD2 matching 10 bases. V lost 5 bases, J lost 7 bases, and 12 bases stayed unmatched. The length of the CDR3 is 16 residues. Germline CDR1 is SGHDN and CDR2 is FVKESK. This chain's CDR3 is CASSRTTSGLPYTQYF. CDR3 nucleotides: TGTGCCAGCAGCAGAACGACTAGCGGGCTTCCCTATACGCAGTATTTT.

V usage is TRBV9 and J usage is TRBJ2-2; D may be TRBD2 (6 bases). CDR3 size: 18 residues. CDR1 and CDR2 (germline): SGDLS, YYNGEE. Trimming pared 4 bases from V and 3 bases from J, leaving 22 bases between. CDR3 residues: CASSLVAVGALYTGELFF. The CDR3 region has the DNA TGTGCCAGCAGCTTAGTAGCGGTTGGGGCGCTGTACACCGGGGAGCTGTTTTTT.

V is TRBV6-6 and J is TRBJ2-2; 8 positions match TRBD2. The CDR3 length is 15 residues. J lost 4 bases, V lost 5 bases, and 6 bases had no gene match. The V gene's germline CDR1 is MNHNY and CDR2 SVGAGI (reference sequence). This CDR3 is CASSPGLDLTGELFF. CDR3 nucleotide sequence: TGTGCCAGCAGTCCGGGACTAGACCTCACCGGGGAGCTGTTTTTT.

The chain combines TRBV2 with TRBJ2-7; 9 bases are a match to TRBD2. Germline V gives CDR1 SNHLY, CDR2 FYNNEI. V lost 7 bases, J lost 2 bases, and 6 bases stayed unmatched. The CDR3 has 14 amino acids. The CDR3: CASIRLAATYEQYF. In nucleotides, the CDR3 is TGTGCCAGCATCCGACTAGCGGCCACCTACGAGCAGTACTTC.

The chain is built from TRBV6-1 and TRBJ2-7; TRBD1 matches 7 bases. The CDR3 is 13 amino acids. V was pared by 2 bases and J by 4 bases, with 2 bases of the junction left unmatched. Per germline, CDR1 MNHNS and CDR2 SASEGT. The DNA for the CDR3 is TGTGCCAGCAGTGAAACAGGGGAGTACGAGCAGTACTTC. As protein: CASSETGEYEQYF.

This clone was detected only once. The genes are TRBV4-1 and TRBJ2-7; TRBD2 is a possible D gene (5 bases). CDR1 is MGHRA, CDR2 YSYEKL, per germline. V shed 0 bases and J shed 7 bases, with 16 bases lying between them. This CDR3 is built from 15 residues. The CDR3 reads CASSQEGTGLREQYV. The DNA for the CDR3 is TGCGCCAGCAGCCAAGAGGGAACGGGGTTAAGGGAGCAGTACGTC.

This clone was picked up one time. The J gene is TRBJ2-1, the V gene TRBV7-3, with D possibly TRBD1 on 6 matching bases. The CDR3 runs to 16 residues. Trimming stripped 5 bases from V and 0 bases from J, with 14 bases between. The germline CDR1 and CDR2 sequences are SGHTA and FQGTGA. The CDR3 DNA reads TGTGCCAGCAGCATCGCGACAGGTGTCTCCTACAATGAGCAGTTCTTC. This codes for CASSIATGVSYNEQFF. The whole variable domain, filled in from reference TRBV7-3 and TRBJ2-1, reads GAGVSQTPSNKVTEKGKYVELRCDPISGHTALYWYRQSLGQGPEFLIYFQGTGAADDSGLPNDRFFAVRPEGSVSTLKIQRTERGDSAVYLCASSIATGVSYNEQFFGPGTRLTVL.

In this sample, this clone turned up once. The chain is built from TRBV6-5 and TRBJ2-7, with TRBD1 matching 10 bases. CDR1 and CDR2 (germline): MNHEY, SVGAGI. The CDR3 is 12 amino acids. V lost 5 bases and J lost 6; bases outside the gene matches: 1. The CDR3 nucleotides are TGTGCCAGCAGTGGGACAGGGGTCGAGCAGTACTTC. This gives the protein CASSGTGVEQYF.

This clone was picked up one time. The junction departs from the called germline gene at one end, perhaps through a read error. The chain couples TRBV20-1 to TRBJ2-2; the D is unclear. Germline CDR1 DFQATT, CDR2 SNEGSKA (reference sequence). The CDR3 runs 11 residues. The CDR3 sequence is CSAKRASHLVF. CDR3 DNA sequence: TGCAGTGCAAAGCGAGCTTCACACCTCGTTTTT.

This chain links TRBV11-3 with TRBJ2-2, with D perhaps matching TRBD2 (5 bases). Between the trimmed V and J ends, which lost 4 bases and 3 bases, there was a span of 9 bases. Germline assignment: CDR1 SGHNT and CDR2 YENEEA. This CDR3 region has 14 residues. CDR3 amino acids: CASSSEGDTGELFF. Written as DNA, the CDR3 is TGTGCCAGCAGCTCTGAGGGAGACACCGGGGAGCTGTTTTTT.

In regard to this clone: The germline gene is not matched at one end of the junction; a read error may be the cause. This chain uses TRBV20-1 with TRBJ2-4, with 8 bases fitting TRBD2. Germline loops: CDR1 DFQATT, CDR2 SNEGSKA (reference sequence). The CDR3 is 11 residues long. DNA of the CDR3: TGCAGTGCTAGTGACGGGGGGGCTTACCACTTC. It specifies CSASDGGAYHF.

V is TRBV27 and J is TRBJ2-1; TRBD1 agrees at 10 bases. With 5 bases clipped from V and 7 bases from J, the junction kept 11 bases outside the gene matches. CDR3 size: 16 residues. The V gene's germline CDR1 is MNHEY and CDR2 SMNVEV (reference sequence). The CDR3 region has the DNA TGTGCCAGCAGTACTACTCCCGGGACAGGGGAGAATGAGCAGTTCTTC. Translation gives CASSTTPGTGENEQFF.

The chain is built from TRBV30 and TRBJ1-2; the D is unclear. Trimming left V 0 bases short and J 4 bases short, with 12 bases between. The CDR3 contains 14 residues. CDR1 and CDR2 from the germline V gene are GTSNPN and SVGIG (reference sequence). In DNA form, the CDR3 reads TGTGCCTGGAGTGTAGCAGGTGGTTCCTATGGCTACACCTTC. Protein product: CAWSVAGGSYGYTF.

The chain uses TRBV5-1 and TRBJ2-7; TRBD2 matches at 10 bases. Germline V gene lookup returns CDR1 SGHRS and CDR2 YFSETQ. The CDR3 loop spans 15 amino acids. Unmatched junction bases numbered 4, after V lost 2 bases and J lost 2 bases. CDR3 DNA: TGCGCCAGCAGCTTCTCCAGCGGGGGGGCCTACGAGCAGTACTTC. This translates into CASSFSSGGAYEQYF.

The chain is built from TRBV30 and TRBJ1-5; TRBD1 aligns across 8 bases. The J segment lost 6 bases and the V segment lost 0 bases, leaving 4 bases of the junction unmatched. This CDR3 has 14 amino acids. Germline V CDR1 and CDR2: GTSNPN, SVGIG (reference sequence). CDR3 in amino acids: CAWSVTGGFQPQHF. CDR3 bases: TGTGCCTGGAGTGTAACAGGGGGGTTTCAGCCCCAGCATTTT.

V is TRBV6-4 and J is TRBJ1-1; D is perhaps TRBD1 (5 bases). The length of the CDR3 is 13 residues. V was pared by 6 bases and J by 6 bases, with 14 bases between. Germline loops: CDR1 MRHNA, CDR2 SNTAGT. The CDR3 loop reads CASRVSQGAEAFF. CDR3 bases: TGTGCCAGCAGGGTTTCTCAGGGTGCTGAAGCTTTCTTT.

The chain employs TRBV7-6 and TRBJ2-7, with a weak D call TRBD1 (6 bases). The V gene lost 5 bases and the J gene lost 1 base, with 15 bases spanning the gap. This CDR3 region has 15 residues. Germline CDR1 reads SGHVS; CDR2 reads FNYEAQ. This CDR3 is CASSGLTQGSYEQYF. CDR3 nucleotides: TGTGCCAGCAGCGGACTGACACAGGGTTCCTACGAGCAGTACTTC.

This clone came up once. This sequence joins TRBV5-1 and TRBJ2-3, with 9 bases fitting TRBD2. Germline V CDR1 and CDR2: SGHRS, YFSETQ. The junction had 2 bases not matched to a gene; V was cut back by 2 bases and J by 4 bases. The CDR3 extends over 14 amino acids. CDR3: CASSLAGGADTQYF. CDR3 bases: TGCGCCAGCAGCTTAGCGGGGGGTGCAGATACGCAGTATTTT.

The chain is built from TRBV7-6 and TRBJ2-2; D unresolved. CDR1 and CDR2 (germline): SGHVS, FNYEAQ. This CDR3 has 15 amino acids. The germline V and J ends were trimmed by 0 bases and 6 bases, with 11 bases remaining between them. CDR3 loop: CASSLAAGSPGELFF. In DNA form, the CDR3 reads TGTGCCAGCAGCTTAGCCGCAGGCTCTCCCGGGGAGCTGTTTTTT.

The chain couples TRBV30 to TRBJ1-1; unclear D gene. CDR1 GTSNPN and CDR2 SVGIG come from the germline V gene (reference sequence). The CDR3 has 13 residues. The ends were cut back, 6 bases at V and 2 bases at J, with 13 bases in the middle. The DNA for the CDR3 is TGTGCCTGCTACCGTGCAGGTAACACTGAAGCTTTCTTT. Translated: CACYRAGNTEAFF.

This chain joins TRBV14 and TRBJ2-7, with D maybe TRBD1 (6 bases). This CDR3 is built from 16 residues. Trimming took 3 bases from V and 0 from J, leaving 15 bases between them. Germline-derived CDR1 and CDR2 are SGHDN and FVKESK. In DNA, the CDR3 is TGTGCCAGCAGCCAGCCACAGGGATCCCCCTCCTACGAGCAGTACTTC. Translating it yields CASSQPQGSPSYEQYF.

Concerning this clone: One junction end disagrees with the germline gene, perhaps due to a read error. This chain uses TRBV7-7 with TRBJ2-7; no clear D gene. The CDR3 has 13 residues. The germline V gene encodes CDR1 SSHAT and CDR2 FNYEAQ (reference sequence). In DNA form, the CDR3 reads TGTGCTAGCAGCTTGGCGCTAGCCTACGAGCAGTACTTC. This gives the protein CASSLALAYEQYF.

The rearrangement uses TRBV13 and TRBJ2-3; 13 bases match TRBD2. After removal of 8 bases from V and 2 bases from J, the junction contained 7 bases not matched to a gene. CDR3 size: 16 residues. Germline values: CDR1 PRHDT, CDR2 FYEKMQ (reference sequence). The CDR3 protein is CASRELAGGFTDTQYF. The CDR3 DNA reads TGTGCCAGCCGGGAACTAGCGGGGGGGTTCACAGATACGCAGTATTTT.

The chain joins TRBV7-9 to TRBJ1-1; tentatively, D is TRBD1 (5 bases). The V gene's germline CDR1 is SEHNR and CDR2 FQNEAQ (reference sequence). The ends were cut back, 5 bases at V and 7 bases at J, with 8 bases in the middle. This CDR3 spans 11 amino acids. As DNA, the CDR3 is TGTGCCAGCAGCCACCAGGGTGAAGCTTTCTTT. Translating gives CASSHQGEAFF.